These T cell receptor beta chains were read from a single sample in a study of CD8 T cells in Susac syndrome. TCRdb fed the immunoSEQ multiplex PCR reads into MiXCR, producing one record per CDR3 protein. The sample has about 240,000 distinct CDR3 sequences, 90% to 97% seen once. The sequencing sample was made of CD4+ T cells from PBMCs. Receptors were obtained from a human donor with Susac syndrome. Both conserved end residues are part of each CDR3. The order of the fields is V gene, J gene, D gene, CDR3 DNA, CDR3 protein. A D gene is named only where the DNA matches it firmly.

>TRBV7-2|TRBJ1-5|-
TGTGCCAGCAGCTCTCCAGAATTATATCAGCCCCAGCATTTT
CASSSPELYQPQHF
>TRBV27|TRBJ1-3|-
TGTGCCAGCAGTTCCCTCTATTCTGGAAACACCATATATTTT
CASSSLYSGNTIYF
>TRBV3-1|TRBJ2-5|TRBD1
TGTGCCAGCAGCAGAACAGGGGGCATGGAGACCCAGTACTTC
CASSRTGGMETQYF
>TRBV24-1|TRBJ2-7|-
TGTGCCACCAGTGGGACTTTTGACCCTAACGAGCAGTACTTC
CATSGTFDPNEQYF
>TRBV29-1|TRBJ1-1|TRBD1
TGCAGCGTGAGACGGGCCGGGACAGGGATGGCTGAAGCTTTCTTT
CSVRRAGTGMAEAFF
>TRBV30|TRBJ2-5|-
TGTGCCTGGAGTGTCCCTTGGCCCCAGTACTTC
CAWSVPWPQYF
>TRBV4-1|TRBJ2-7|-
TGCGCCAGCAGCCGAACTAGCTACTCCTACGAGCAGTACTTC
CASSRTSYSYEQYF
>TRBV7-2|TRBJ2-3|TRBD2
TGTGCCAGCAGCTCTATAGCGGGGGCCACAGATACGCAGTATTTT
CASSSIAGATDTQYF
>TRBV7-8|TRBJ2-3|-
TGTGCCAGCAGCTCCCTTAGCATGGAGCGGAGCACAGATACGCAGTATTTT
CASSSLSMERSTDTQYF
>TRBV30|TRBJ2-2|-
TGTGCCTGGAACCAGCGGATGGCCGGGGAGCTGTTTTTT
CAWNQRMAGELFF
>TRBV7-2|TRBJ2-3|-
TGTGCCAGCAGCCAAAAACGGGGGCGCGGAACAGATACGCAGTATTTT
CASSQKRGRGTDTQYF
>TRBV5-6|TRBJ1-5|-
TGTGCCAGCAGCGTGAGGCGCAATCAGCCCCAGCATTTT
CASSVRRNQPQHF
>TRBV7-9|TRBJ2-3|-
TGTGCCAGCAGCTTTGGGGGAGTTGGATCGGATACGCAGTATTTT
CASSFGGVGSDTQYF
>TRBV12-3/TRBV12-4|TRBJ2-7|TRBD1
TGTGCCAGCAGCCGCTCCGGGGACAGCCCCTACGAGCAGTACTTC
CASSRSGDSPYEQYF
>TRBV7-7|TRBJ2-1|TRBD2
TGTGCTAGCAGCTTAGGGGAGGGGAAAGCCGGCAATGAGCAGTTCTTC
CASSLGEGKAGNEQFF
>TRBV29-1|TRBJ2-7|TRBD1
TGCAGCGTTGCACAGGGGAAAGACTACGAGCAGTACTTC
CSVAQGKDYEQYF
>TRBV7-3|TRBJ1-4|-
TGTGCCAGCAGCTTAGGGGGTCCTAATGAAAAACTGTTTTTT
CASSLGGPNEKLFF